The 30 T cell receptor beta chains below come from one sample, sequenced in a study of blood T cell repertoires in COVID-19. The assay was immunoSEQ multiplex PCR, and TCRdb's table has in-frame clones only and misses some. The table has about 79,000 clones, around nine tenths seen once. The specimen sequenced was peripheral blood. The origin of the receptors is a man aged 50-60 years with active COVID-19.

This sequence joins TRBV5-4 and TRBJ1-1; no reliable D call. V was clipped by 3 bases and J by 1 base, with 16 bases between them. Germline values: CDR1 SGHNT, CDR2 YYREEE (reference sequence). This CDR3 region has 16 residues. The CDR3 bases are TGTGCCAGCAGCTCAATAACCCTTCCGGGGAACACTGAAGCTTTCTTT. Encoded protein: CASSSITLPGNTEAFF.

The chain recombines TRBV28 with TRBJ2-7; 7 bases match TRBD1. The CDR3 has 15 amino acids. V shed 5 bases, J shed 3 bases, and the junction held 10 bases outside the gene matches. Per germline, CDR1 MDHEN and CDR2 SYDVKM. DNA for the CDR3: TGTGCCAGCAGTCATTCTCACGGGACAGACTACGAGCAGTACTTC. It yields the protein CASSHSHGTDYEQYF. Filled out from reference TRBV28 and TRBJ2-7, the complete variable domain reads DVKVTQSSRYLVKRTGEKVFLECVQDMDHENMFWYRQDPGLGLRLIYFSYDVKMKEKGDIPEGYSVSREKKERFSLILESASTNQTSMYLCASSHSHGTDYEQYFGPGTRLTVT.

The chain couples TRBV28 to TRBJ1-1, with 8 bases fitting TRBD1. Germline V gives CDR1 MDHEN, CDR2 SYDVKM. Unmatched junction bases numbered 5, after V lost 3 bases and J lost 5 bases. CDR3 length: 14 residues. CDR3 in amino acids: CASSFDRGRTEAFF. CDR3 DNA sequence: TGTGCCAGCAGTTTCGACAGGGGACGGACTGAAGCTTTCTTT.

In DNA form, the CDR3 reads TGTGCCAGCAGCTTAGGGACGGGCGGGGATGGCTACACCTTC. Protein sequence: CASSLGTGGDGYTF. V gene TRBV7-2 combines with J gene TRBJ1-2; D gene uncertain. The V gene lost 1 base and the J gene lost 6 bases, with 12 bases spanning the gap. Germline V gene data show CDR1 as SGHTA and CDR2 as FQGNSA. This CDR3 has 14 residues.

The rearrangement joins TRBV2 to TRBJ2-2; weak D call: TRBD2 (6 bases). The CDR3 is 19 amino acids. CDR1 is SNHLY and CDR2 is FYNNEI in the germline V gene. V lost 7 bases and J lost 4, with 28 bases in between. The CDR3 protein is CASTERRETFIKSTGELFF. The CDR3, as DNA: TGTGCCAGCACCGAGCGGAGGGAGACATTCATTAAAAGCACCGGGGAGCTGTTTTTT.

In this sample, this clone turned up once. J is TRBJ2-7 and V is TRBV5-1; 9 nucleotides match TRBD1. CDR1 is SGHRS, CDR2 YFSETQ, per germline. J was trimmed by 3 bases and V by 3 bases; bases with no gene match: 7. There are 15 residues in the CDR3. This CDR3 reads CASSSGTGSIYEQYF. The DNA of the CDR3 is TGCGCCAGCAGCTCCGGGACAGGGAGCATCTACGAGCAGTACTTC.

This rearrangement joins TRBV5-4 to TRBJ2-5, with TRBD1 identical over 7 bases. From germline, CDR1 is SGHNT and CDR2 YYREEE (reference sequence). V lost 2 bases, J lost 3 bases, and 1 base stayed unmatched. CDR3 length: 13 residues. The CDR3 protein is CASSFGTEETQYF. The CDR3 bases are TGTGCCAGCAGCTTCGGGACAGAAGAGACCCAGTACTTC.

The chain is built from TRBV19 and TRBJ1-5; D is unresolved. The V gene's germline CDR1 is LNHDA and CDR2 SQIVND (reference sequence). The CDR3 is 13 residues long. The V gene lost 5 bases and the J gene lost 6 bases, with 11 bases spanning the gap. Written as DNA, the CDR3 is TGTGCCAGTAGTCTAGCGGGTTCTCAGCCCCAGCATTTT. It encodes CASSLAGSQPQHF.

The chain is built from TRBV11-3 and TRBJ2-7; possibly TRBD1 for D (6 bases). The V gene's germline CDR1 is SGHNT and CDR2 YENEEA. This CDR3 contains 17 residues. V was clipped by 3 bases and J by 0 bases, with 18 bases between them. The CDR3 DNA sequence: TGTGCCAGCAGCTTCCGATTTTGGGACACAAGCTCCTACGAGCAGTACTTC. Translating it yields CASSFRFWDTSSYEQYF.

The V gene is TRBV19, the J gene TRBJ2-7, with 13 bases lining up with TRBD2. The V gene end was trimmed by 7 bases and the J gene end by 5 bases; junction bases not matched to a gene: 8. Germline V CDR1 and CDR2: LNHDA, SQIVND (reference sequence). The CDR3 loop spans 15 amino acids. DNA of the CDR3: TGTGCCAGTACCCCCGGGACTAGCGGGAACCACGAGCAGTACTTC. This encodes CASTPGTSGNHEQYF. Supplemented by reference TRBV19 and TRBJ2-7, the full variable domain reads DGGITQSPKYLFRKEGQNVTLSCEQNLNHDAMYWYRQDPGQGLRLIYYSQIVNDFQKGDIAEGYSVSREKKESFPLTVTSAQKNPTAFYLCASTPGTSGNHEQYFGPGTRLTVT.

This chain joins TRBV3-1 (or the pseudogene TRBV3-2) and TRBJ1-6, with unresolved D. Germline V gene sequence: CDR1 LGHDT, CDR2 YNNKEL (reference sequence). V was shortened by 0 bases and J by 13 bases, with 19 bases between the two germline ends. This CDR3 is built from 16 residues. For the CDR3, the DNA is TGTGCCAGCAGCCAAGACATGGGCCGCAATGGTATCCCCCTCCACTTT. This sequence encodes CASSQDMGRNGIPLHF.

The V call is TRBV5-4, the J call TRBJ2-7; 8 nucleotides align to TRBD2. This CDR3 has 18 residues. Germline lookup yields CDR1 SGHNT and CDR2 YYREEE (reference sequence). J lost 4 bases, V lost 4 bases, and 19 bases had no gene match. CDR3 loop: CASSLPGPLAGRNYEQYF. CDR3 DNA: TGTGCCAGCAGCCTCCCGGGCCCCTTAGCGGGAAGAAATTACGAGCAGTACTTC.

In nucleotides, the CDR3 is TGTGCCAGCACCCGGGAGGTGGTTCTTGAGCAGTTCTTC. Protein: CASTREVVLEQFF. The chain links TRBV6-6 to TRBJ2-1, with TRBD2 matching over 7 bases. This CDR3 is built from 13 residues. Germline-derived CDR1 and CDR2 are MNHNY and SVGAGI (reference sequence). With 7 bases clipped from V and 9 bases from J, the junction kept 9 bases outside the gene matches.

The gene calls are TRBV24-1 and TRBJ2-3; 7 nucleotides line up with TRBD2. V was pared by 6 bases and J by 2 bases, with 7 bases of the junction left unmatched. The CDR3 loop spans 15 amino acids. Per germline, CDR1 KGHDR and CDR2 SFDVKD. The CDR3 spells CATSRTSATTDTQYF. CDR3 DNA sequence: TGTGCCACCAGTCGAACTAGCGCCACCACAGATACGCAGTATTTT.

The chain couples TRBV29-1 to TRBJ1-2; possible D gene TRBD1, 6 bases. The ends were cut back, 4 bases at V and 4 bases at J, with 13 bases in the middle. Germline V gives CDR1 SQVTM, CDR2 ANQGSEA. This CDR3 has 13 amino acids. CDR3 DNA: TGCAGCGTTGGGGGGCAGGAATTCTATGGCTACACCTTC. Translated, it gives CSVGGQEFYGYTF. The full variable domain, with the rest looked up from reference TRBV29-1 and TRBJ1-2, is SAVISQKPSRDICQRGTSLTIQCQVDSQVTMMFWYRQQPGQSLTLIATANQGSEATYESGFVIDKFPISRPNLTFSTLTVSNMSPEDSSIYLCSVGGQEFYGYTFGSGTRLTVV.

The V gene is TRBV9, the J gene TRBJ2-1; 11 bases line up with TRBD2. V dropped 4 bases and J dropped 9; count of bases not matched to a gene: 9. Germline CDR1 reads SGDLS; CDR2 reads YYNGEE. CDR3 length equals 15 residues. The CDR3 here is CASSFIAGGPGEQFF. CDR3 coding DNA: TGTGCCAGCAGCTTCATAGCGGGAGGGCCCGGTGAGCAGTTCTTC. Drawing the rest from reference TRBV9 and TRBJ2-1, the complete variable domain is DSGVTQTPKHLITATGQRVTLRCSPRSGDLSVYWYQQSLDQGLQFLIQYYNGEERAKGNILERFSAQQFPDLHSELNLSSLELGDSALYFCASSFIAGGPGEQFFGPGTRLTVL.

This rearrangement joins TRBV7-2 to TRBJ2-1, with 8 nucleotides matching TRBD2. V gave up 5 bases and J gave up 2 bases; unmatched junction bases: 2. CDR3 length: 14 amino acids. Germline V CDR1 and CDR2: SGHTA, FQGNSA. CDR3 bases: TGTGCCAGCAGCCGGCGGGGGGCCTACAATGAGCAGTTCTTC. As protein: CASSRRGAYNEQFF.

This rearrangement joins TRBV4-3 to TRBJ1-2; the D gene is possibly TRBD1 (6 bases). Trimming took 0 bases from V and 6 from J, leaving 17 bases between them. The CDR3 contains 16 residues. Germline V CDR1 and CDR2: LGHNA, YSLEER. The CDR3 is CASSQDEASAGDGYTF. The CDR3 DNA reads as TGCGCCAGCAGCCAAGATGAGGCCTCGGCAGGGGATGGCTACACCTTC.

The V and J genes are TRBV7-9 and TRBJ1-2, with TRBD1 as a possible D gene (5 bases). Trimming removed 6 bases at V and 8 bases at J, with 16 bases between. The CDR3 is made up of 13 amino acids. The germline gives CDR1 SEHNR, CDR2 FQNEAQ (reference sequence). The CDR3 protein is CASRPAGKGGYTF. In DNA form, the CDR3 reads TGTGCCAGCAGGCCCGCAGGGAAGGGGGGCTACACCTTC.

This clone occurred once. J is TRBJ1-2 and V is TRBV6-1; D ambiguous. In germline, CDR1 is MNHNS, CDR2 SASEGT. The CDR3 is 12 amino acids. Trimming removed 1 base from V and 4 bases from J, with 4 bases in between. The CDR3 loop reads CASSEGSYGYTF. In DNA form, the CDR3 reads TGTGCCAGCAGTGAAGGTAGCTATGGCTACACCTTC.

V gene TRBV6-4 combines with J gene TRBJ2-2, with 8 bases fitting TRBD1. The CDR3 sequence is 14 residues long. Germline V gene sequence: CDR1 MRHNA, CDR2 SNTAGT. V was pared by 6 bases and J by 6 bases, with 6 bases of the junction left unmatched. CDR3 residues: CASRRQGNSGELFF. In DNA, the CDR3 is TGTGCCAGCAGAAGACAGGGGAATTCCGGGGAGCTGTTTTTT.

This chain joins TRBV28 and TRBJ1-2, with 7 positions matching TRBD1. Germline values: CDR1 MDHEN, CDR2 SYDVKM. This CDR3 has 15 amino acids. V shed 5 bases and J 0 bases; nucleotides not matched to a gene: 6. The DNA for the CDR3 is TGTGCCAGCAGTATGACAGGGCCAGCTAACTATGGCTACACCTTC. Translation: CASSMTGPANYGYTF.

This rearrangement joins TRBV7-9 to TRBJ1-2; possible D gene TRBD1, 5 bases. CDR1 is SEHNR, CDR2 FQNEAQ, per germline (reference sequence). Trimming took off 5 bases at V and 8 bases at J, with 15 bases between the two ends. The CDR3 has 13 amino acids. This chain's CDR3 is CASSLLGPGGYTF. DNA of the CDR3: TGTGCCAGCAGCCTACTCGGACCAGGGGGCTACACCTTC.

The chain combines TRBV5-1 with TRBJ1-1; tentative D call: TRBD1 (5 bases). Germline assignment: CDR1 SGHRS and CDR2 YFSETQ. CDR3 length: 14 residues. V was pared by 3 bases and J by 4 bases, with 13 bases between. DNA for the CDR3: TGCGCCAGCAGCTCTGGCGACAGCCGCACTGAAGCTTTCTTT. It specifies CASSSGDSRTEAFF. The full variable domain, with the rest looked up from reference TRBV5-1 and TRBJ1-1, is KAGVTQTPRYLIKTRGQQVTLSCSPISGHRSVSWYQQTPGQGLQFLFEYFSETQRNKGNFPGRFSGRQFSNSRSEMNVSTLELGDSALYLCASSSGDSRTEAFFGQGTRLTVV.

The chain recombines TRBV12-5 with TRBJ2-1, with unresolved D. The CDR3 length is 15 residues. Germline V gene sequence: CDR1 LGHNT, CDR2 FRNRAP. Trimming removed 5 bases from V and 6 bases from J, with 17 bases in between. CDR3: CASGPPPGDSNEQFF. CDR3 sequence (DNA): TGTGCTAGTGGTCCCCCCCCGGGTGACTCCAATGAGCAGTTCTTC.

The genes are TRBV5-6 and TRBJ1-5, with a tentative D call TRBD1 (5 bases). The CDR3 is 16 residues long. Trimming removed 6 bases at V and 2 bases at J, with 18 bases between. Per germline, CDR1 SGHDT and CDR2 YYEEEE. The CDR3 DNA sequence: TGTGCCAGCACCCGGGGGACCTTTGGTGGCAATCAGCCCCAGCATTTT. Protein product: CASTRGTFGGNQPQHF.

The chain employs TRBV18 and TRBJ1-4, with 8 bases lining up with TRBD1. The CDR3 has 16 amino acids. Germline lookup yields CDR1 KGHSH and CDR2 LQKENI. Germline trimming cut 4 bases from V and 1 base from J; bases unmatched to any gene: 5. The CDR3 sequence: CASSRKGTGTNEKLFF. CDR3 sequence (DNA): TGTGCCAGCTCACGAAAAGGGACAGGAACTAATGAAAAACTGTTTTTT. Based on the CDR3 plus reference TRBV18 and TRBJ1-4, the full variable domain is NAGVMQNPRHLVRRRGQEARLRCSPMKGHSHVYWYRQLPEEGLKFMVYLQKENIIDESGMPKERFSAEFPKEGPSILRIQQVVRGDSAAYFCASSRKGTGTNEKLFFGSGTQLSVL.

As to this clone: This same CDR3 is encoded by further DNA sequences in the sample. The chain links TRBV12-3 or TRBV12-4 to TRBJ1-1; weak D call: TRBD1 (5 bases). The length of the CDR3 is 13 residues. Between the trimmed V and J ends, which lost 1 base and 2 bases, there was a span of 5 bases. CDR3 sequence (DNA): TGTGCCAGCAGTTTAGGGGGCAACACTGAAGCTTTCTTT. Protein: CASSLGGNTEAFF.

This clone was observed a single time. The chain couples TRBV4-1 to TRBJ2-1; 13 bases map to TRBD2. V lost 0 bases to trimming and J lost 6 bases; unmatched junction nucleotides: 5. The CDR3 is 17 amino acids. Germline V CDR1 and CDR2: MGHRA, YSYEKL. The CDR3 spells CASSQEWTSGSSNEQFF. Written as DNA, the CDR3 is TGCGCCAGCAGCCAAGAATGGACTAGCGGGAGTTCCAATGAGCAGTTCTTC.

This clone was seen only once. This rearrangement joins TRBV18 to TRBJ2-5; tentatively, D is TRBD1 (6 bases). Germline V gene lookup returns CDR1 KGHSH and CDR2 LQKENI. The CDR3 has 17 amino acids. V was clipped by 2 bases and J by 0 bases, with 16 bases between them. CDR3 residues: CASSPGGTGKYQETQYF. The CDR3, as DNA: TGTGCCAGCTCACCAGGCGGAACAGGGAAGTACCAAGAGACCCAGTACTTC.